These T cell receptor beta chains were read from a single sample in a study of blood T cell repertoires in COVID-19. Produced via immunoSEQ multiplex PCR; TCRdb's table is partial and in-frame only. The table records around 160,000 clones, roughly 93% of them present only once. What was sequenced was peripheral blood. The receptors derive from a man younger than 35 with acute or convalescent COVID-19. Each CDR3 is given with its conserved first and last residue. The D gene is left open where the match is weak. Size is omitted from some rows. Given values are once, few, many or a class for expanded clones.

>TRBJ1-1|TRBD1|.|TRBV18|15
CASSWTGIENTEAFF
TGTGCCAGCTCATGGACAGGGATTGAGAACACTGAAGCTTTCTTT
>TRBJ1-5|TRBD1|.|TRBV12-5|16
CASGASGGASNQPQHF
TGTGCTAGTGGTGCCTCAGGGGGTGCCAGCAATCAGCCCCAGCATTTT
>TRBJ2-2|.|.|TRBV4-1|16
CASSQGAHWNTGELFF
TGCGCCAGCAGCCAAGGGGCACACTGGAACACCGGGGAGCTGTTTTTT
>TRBJ2-1|.|.|TRBV21-1|16
CASSKFPGTGYNEQFF
TGTGCCAGCAGCAAATTTCCCGGGACAGGCTACAATGAGCAGTTCTTC
>TRBJ2-2|.|.|TRBV9|20
CASSLSLTGREGADTGELFF
TGTGCCAGCAGCCTAAGCTTAACAGGGCGCGAAGGGGCCGACACCGGGGAGCTGTTTTTT
>TRBJ1-1|TRBD1|.|TRBV4-2|14
CASSQTGEDTEAFF
TGTGCCAGCAGCCAAACAGGGGAGGACACTGAAGCTTTCTTT
>TRBJ2-5|.|.|TRBV29-1|12
CSVVFRGETQYF
TGCAGCGTTGTTTTCCGGGGGGAGACCCAGTACTTC
>TRBJ1-1|.|.|TRBV5-1|12
CASREGNTEAFF
TGCGCCAGCAGAGAGGGGAACACTGAAGCTTTCTTT
>TRBJ2-1|TRBD1|once|TRBV18|17
CASSTGTGALSYNEQFF
TGTGCCAGCTCAACCGGGACAGGGGCCCTCTCCTACAATGAGCAGTTCTTC
>TRBJ1-1|.|.|TRBV30|14
CAWSGGRGNTEAFF
TGTGCCTGGAGTGGAGGCAGGGGGAACACTGAAGCTTTCTTT
>TRBJ1-3|.|once|TRBV4-2|18
CASSQDMASRGPGNTIYF
TGTGCCAGCAGCCAAGATATGGCTTCCAGGGGACCCGGAAACACCATATATTTT
>TRBJ1-4|TRBD1|.|TRBV5-1|15
CASTPGWTGNEKLFF
TGCGCCAGCACCCCTGGTTGGACAGGGAATGAAAAACTGTTTTTT
>TRBJ1-2|.|.|TRBV6-5|14
CASSYGHANYGYTF
TGTGCCAGCAGTTACGGACACGCAAACTATGGCTACACCTTC
>TRBJ1-6|.|.|TRBV6-5|16
CASSFGPGQNNSPLHF
TGTGCCAGCAGTTTTGGTCCCGGACAGAATAATTCACCCCTCCACTTT
>TRBJ2-2|TRBD2|.|TRBV5-1|15
CASSPPGGDTGELFF
TGCGCCAGCAGCCCACCCGGGGGGGACACCGGGGAGCTGTTTTTT
>TRBJ1-2|.|.|TRBV11-2|17
CASSLAFGLLPGYGYTF
TGTGCCAGCAGCTTAGCCTTCGGTCTTCTGCCGGGCTATGGCTACACCTTC
>TRBJ2-7|TRBD1|.|TRBV9|14
CASSVGQGDYEQYF
TGTGCCAGCAGCGTCGGACAGGGGGACTACGAGCAGTACTTC
>TRBJ1-2|.|.|TRBV20-1|9
CSADYGYTF
TGCAGTGCCGACTATGGCTACACCTTC
>TRBJ2-5|.|.|TRBV13|14
CASSFRDIQETQYF
TGTGCCAGCAGCTTCCGGGACATCCAAGAGACCCAGTACTTC
>TRBJ2-1|TRBD1|.|TRBV5-1|15
CASSSDRPSYNEQFF
TGCGCCAGCAGCTCGGACAGGCCCTCCTACAATGAGCAGTTCTTC
>TRBJ2-7|TRBD1|.|TRBV27|15
CASSLGQALSYEQYF
TGTGCCAGCAGCTTGGGACAGGCGCTCTCCTACGAGCAGTACTTC
>TRBJ1-3|.|.|TRBV18|15
CASSFTDSSGNTIYF
TGTGCCAGCTCATTCACAGACAGCTCTGGAAACACCATATATTTT
>TRBJ1-1|.|.|TRBV24-1|13
CATRDSANTEAFF
TGTGCCACCAGAGACTCAGCGAACACTGAAGCTTTCTTT
>TRBJ2-7|.|.|TRBV9|14
CASSVEPGNYEQYF
TGTGCCAGCAGCGTAGAACCGGGAAACTACGAGCAGTACTTC
>TRBJ2-3|TRBD1|.|TRBV7-9|14
CASSGTGDLNTQYF
TGTGCCAGCAGCGGGACAGGGGATTTGAATACGCAGTATTTT
>TRBJ2-5|.|.|TRBV24-1|13
CATSDNGGETQYF
TGTGCCACCAGTGATAACGGCGGAGAGACCCAGTACTTC
>TRBJ2-1|TRBD2|.|TRBV5-4|16
CASSFRERGGYNEQFF
TGTGCCAGCAGCTTCCGAGAGCGGGGGGGCTATAATGAGCAGTTCTTC
>TRBJ2-1|.|.|TRBV11-2|13
CASSLVVHNEQFF
TGTGCCAGCAGCTTAGTAGTGCACAATGAGCAGTTCTTC
>TRBJ2-1|.|once|TRBV7-9|14
CASSPGLPDYRQFF
TGTGCCAGCAGCCCAGGACTACCTGACTACAGGCAGTTCTTC
>TRBJ2-1|.|.|TRBV11-2|14
CASSLDSSSDEQFF
TGTGCCAGCAGCTTAGACTCTTCTAGCGATGAGCAGTTCTTC
>TRBJ2-7|.|.|TRBV4-2|15
CASSQDRLGGWEQYF
TGTGCCAGCAGCCAAGATCGTCTCGGGGGTTGGGAGCAGTACTTC
>TRBJ2-1|TRBD2|.|TRBV6-5|15
CASSRTSGRFDEQFF
TGTGCCAGCAGTCGGACTAGCGGGAGGTTCGATGAGCAGTTCTTC
>TRBJ2-1|TRBD2|.|TRBV11-2|16
CASSSIAGGLYNEQFF
TGTGCCAGCAGCTCCATAGCGGGGGGGCTGTACAATGAGCAGTTCTTC
>TRBJ1-2|.|once|TRBV7-6|15
CASSLGTEPNYGYTF
TGTGCCAGCAGCTTAGGGACAGAACCTAACTATGGCTACACCTTC
>TRBJ1-2|TRBD1|.|TRBV3-1/TRBV3-2|14
CASSQQGARNGYTF
TGTGCCAGCAGCCAACAGGGGGCGCGAAATGGCTACACCTTC
>TRBJ1-1|.|.|TRBV5-1|15
CASSSLGQRNTEAFF
TGCGCCAGCAGCTCCTTAGGACAGCGCAACACTGAAGCTTTCTTT